This is a list of T cell receptor beta chains from one sample in a study of cytomegalovirus exposure and HLA in healthy donors. Sequencing was performed with immunoSEQ multiplex PCR; in TCRdb, only in-frame clones are kept and a portion is missing. The repertoire holds 140,000 to 150,000 clones, with approximately 94% as singletons. The sequenced sample consisted of PBMCs. Every receptor here comes from a man aged 18 to 30 in good health and CMV-seropositive. Each CDR3 is given with its conserved first and last residue. Each record gives: V gene, D gene, clone size, J gene, CDR3 DNA, CDR3 protein. D genes are given only for firm matches. Clone size appears in some rows only: once, few, many, or a class for an expanded clone.

TRBV6-1,NA,NA,TRBJ2-7,TGTGCCAGCAGTGAATATGGGGCGGGGTTCTACGAGCAGTACTTC,CASSEYGAGFYEQYF
TRBV14,TRBD1,NA,TRBJ2-2,TGTGCCAGCAGCCAAGTTGGACAGGGGGTCGTCGGGGAGCTGTTTTTT,CASSQVGQGVVGELFF
TRBV5-1,TRBD1,NA,TRBJ1-5,TGCGCCAGCAGCTGGGGGGGACAGGATCAGCCCCAGCATTTT,CASSWGGQDQPQHF
TRBV2,NA,NA,TRBJ2-1,TGTGCCACACAGCGGTTACAATCCTACAATGAGCAGTTCTTC,CATQRLQSYNEQFF
TRBV13,TRBD2,NA,TRBJ2-7,TGTGCCAGCAGCTCCTTAGCGGGAGGGCCACACGAGCAGTACTTC,CASSSLAGGPHEQYF
TRBV5-4,TRBD1,once,TRBJ2-3,TGTGCCAGCAGCTTGCCGCAGGGGGCCGTTGCAGATACGCAGTATTTT,CASSLPQGAVADTQYF
TRBV9,TRBD2,NA,TRBJ2-2,TGTGCCAGCAGCGTCGGTAGCGGGACATCCGGGGAGCTGTTTTTT,CASSVGSGTSGELFF
TRBV5-6,TRBD2,NA,TRBJ2-3,TGTGCCAGCAGCTTGGGAATTATAGCGGGAGCTCTAGATACGCAGTATTTT,CASSLGIIAGALDTQYF
TRBV11-2,TRBD2,NA,TRBJ2-7,TGTGCCAGCAGCTTAGGGCTAGCGGGAACTTACGAGCAGTACTTC,CASSLGLAGTYEQYF
TRBV27,TRBD1,NA,TRBJ2-7,TGTGCCAGCAGTTTGACGGGACAGGGGACCTACGAGCAGTACTTC,CASSLTGQGTYEQYF
TRBV19,NA,NA,TRBJ2-1,TGTGCCAGTAGTGTCCGGGGGACCCACAATGAGCAGTTCTTC,CASSVRGTHNEQFF
TRBV30,NA,NA,TRBJ2-1,TGTGCCTGGAGTGAGGGCGGGACCTACAATGAGCAGTTCTTC,CAWSEGGTYNEQFF
TRBV6-1,NA,NA,TRBJ1-5,TGTGCCAGCGCGGGGAGGCGCAATCAGCCCCAGCATTTT,CASAGRRNQPQHF
TRBV19,NA,few,TRBJ1-5,TGTGCCAGTAGTATAGGTACAGGCGGTTTCAATCAGCCCCAGCATTTT,CASSIGTGGFNQPQHF
TRBV29-1,NA,NA,TRBJ2-7,TGCAGCGCGACTCCTCGGGGGGCGTACGAGCAGTACTTC,CSATPRGAYEQYF
TRBV15,NA,NA,TRBJ1-5,TGTGCCACCAGCAAAGACAGAGATCCAGGGGAGCCCCAGCATTTT,CATSKDRDPGEPQHF
TRBV2,NA,NA,TRBJ1-1,TGTGCCAGCAGTGAGGAGTCTGTAAGTAGGACTGAAGCTTTCTTT,CASSEESVSRTEAFF
TRBV7-2,TRBD2,NA,TRBJ2-2,TGTGCCAGCAGCTTCCAGCTAGCGGGAAAGGCCGGGGAGCTGTTTTTT,CASSFQLAGKAGELFF
TRBV4-2,TRBD2,NA,TRBJ2-1,TGTGCCAGCAGCCAAGCCTCAAACGGACTAGCGGGAGCTAGGGGCTACAATGAGCAGTTCTTC,CASSQASNGLAGARGYNEQFF
TRBV6-1,NA,NA,TRBJ2-7,TGTGCCAGCAGTCTCCTATCCTACGAGCAGTACTTC,CASSLLSYEQYF
TRBV14,NA,NA,TRBJ2-7,TGTGCCAGCACTCACGAACGGGACAAAAAATACTACGAGCAGTACTTC,CASTHERDKKYYEQYF
TRBV28,TRBD1,NA,TRBJ1-2,TGTGCCAGCAGTTTACCTAGACAGGGGGGATCTAACTATGGCTACACCTTC,CASSLPRQGGSNYGYTF
TRBV27,TRBD2,NA,TRBJ2-1,TGTGCCAGCAGTACCGGGACTAGCGGGAATAATGAGCAGTTCTTC,CASSTGTSGNNEQFF
TRBV12-5,TRBD2,NA,TRBJ2-2,TGTGCTAGTGGTTTGTGGGGAGCGGGAGCCGGGGAGCTGTTTTTT,CASGLWGAGAGELFF
TRBV5-1,TRBD1,once,TRBJ2-5,TGCGCCAGCAGCTTGGGTTTGACAGGGCTTGGTGAGACCCAGTACTTC,CASSLGLTGLGETQYF
TRBV7-3,NA,NA,TRBJ2-5,TGTGCCAGCAGCTTAGCGGGAGAGACCCAGTACTTC,CASSLAGETQYF
TRBV5-6,TRBD1,NA,TRBJ2-7,TGTGCCAGCAGTGCCGGGACAGCCACCTACGAGCAGTACTTC,CASSAGTATYEQYF
TRBV25-1,TRBD2,NA,TRBJ2-5,TGTGCCAGCAGTGTAGCGGGAAAAGAGACCCAGTACTTC,CASSVAGKETQYF
TRBV29-1,TRBD2,NA,TRBJ2-1,TGCAGCGTTGACCCTAGCGGGAGTACTGAGCAGTTCTTC,CSVDPSGSTEQFF
TRBV6-1,NA,NA,TRBJ1-5,TGTGCCAGCAGTGATGTGTCCCGGTTGGAGCCCCAGCATTTT,CASSDVSRLEPQHF
TRBV2,NA,NA,TRBJ2-5,TGTGCCAGCAGTGAGCGGGAAGAGACCCAGTACTTC,CASSEREETQYF
TRBV27,TRBD1,NA,TRBJ2-7,TGTGCCAGCAGTCCCTGGGCGGGACAGGGAAGCCACGAGCAGTACTTC,CASSPWAGQGSHEQYF
TRBV18,TRBD1,NA,TRBJ1-1,TGTGCCAGCTCACCAAAGGACAGGGGCCCGTGGGACACTGAAGCTTTCTTT,CASSPKDRGPWDTEAFF
TRBV9,NA,NA,TRBJ2-1,TGTGCCAGCAGCGTAGTTGGAGGGCCGGCCGCCGACAATGAGCAGTTCTTC,CASSVVGGPAADNEQFF
TRBV2,NA,NA,TRBJ2-5,TGTGCCAGCCAGATCCAAGAGACCCAGTACTTC,CASQIQETQYF
TRBV9,TRBD2,NA,TRBJ2-1,TGTGCCAGCAGCGTTAGCGGGAGGGGTGGCAATGAGCAGTTCTTC,CASSVSGRGGNEQFF
TRBV19,TRBD1,NA,TRBJ2-7,TGTGCCAGTAGTGACAGGGGAGTGGGAGAGCAGTACTTC,CASSDRGVGEQYF
TRBV7-3,NA,NA,TRBJ2-2,TGTGCCAGCAGCTCCGGGGCCGGGGAGCTGTTTTTT,CASSSGAGELFF
TRBV2,NA,many,TRBJ1-6,TGTGCCAGCAGTGAAAGGTCGGGGTGGAATTCACCCCTCCACTTT,CASSERSGWNSPLHF
TRBV4-2,TRBD1,NA,TRBJ1-2,TGTGCCAGCAGCCCCCCGGGGCAGGGGGCGGACTATGGCTACACCTTC,CASSPPGQGADYGYTF
TRBV5-6,TRBD2,NA,TRBJ2-1,TGTGCCAGCAGCTCGCGACTAGCGGGAAGCTCCTACAATGAGCAGTTCTTC,CASSSRLAGSSYNEQFF
TRBV5-5,TRBD2,NA,TRBJ2-1,TGTGCCAGCAGCCCGAGCGGGAGGGCCGGTGGGTTCTTC,CASSPSGRAGGFF
TRBV27,TRBD1,NA,TRBJ2-7,TGTGCCAGCAGTTTATTATCGGACAGGGGGAGCTACGAGCAGTACTTC,CASSLLSDRGSYEQYF
TRBV27,NA,few,TRBJ1-5,TGTGCCAGCAGCCAGGGAATAAGTGGAAAGCCCCAGCATTTT,CASSQGISGKPQHF
TRBV6-1,NA,NA,TRBJ1-5,TGTGCCAGCAGTGAACTGGTGGGGGGGCCAAATCAGCCCCAGCATTTT,CASSELVGGPNQPQHF
TRBV28,NA,NA,TRBJ2-1,TGTGCCAGCAGTTTTCTCGGGGGGCCTTTATACAATGAGCAGTTCTTC,CASSFLGGPLYNEQFF
TRBV6-1,TRBD1,NA,TRBJ1-4,TGTGCCAGCAGTGCAGGGGGCGCAGATGAAAAACTGTTTTTT,CASSAGGADEKLFF
TRBV11-2,TRBD2,NA,TRBJ2-1,TGTGCCAGCAGCTTAGTGGTGGGAGGGTACAATGAGCAGTTCTTC,CASSLVVGGYNEQFF
TRBV27,NA,once,TRBJ1-2,TGTGCCAGCAGTCGGGACGTCACAGGGTCCTGGTATGGCTACACCTTC,CASSRDVTGSWYGYTF
TRBV6-5,NA,once,TRBJ2-5,TGTGCCAGCAGCCAGGATGGGACCCAGTACTTC,CASSQDGTQYF
TRBV28,NA,NA,TRBJ1-5,TGTGCCAGCAGTTTACAGGGCAGATATCAGCCCCAGCATTTT,CASSLQGRYQPQHF
TRBV28,TRBD2,NA,TRBJ2-1,TGTGCCAGCAGTACTGCCGGGACTAGCGGGAAGAATGAGCAGTTCTTC,CASSTAGTSGKNEQFF
TRBV28,TRBD2,NA,TRBJ2-7,TGTGCCAGCAGTTTTTCGACTAGCGGGAGTCTCTACGAGCAGTACTTC,CASSFSTSGSLYEQYF
TRBV5-4,TRBD2,NA,TRBJ2-5,TGTGCCAGCAGCTCCCTTAGCGGGGCTAACCAAGAGACCCAGTACTTC,CASSSLSGANQETQYF
TRBV11-2,NA,NA,TRBJ2-5,TGTGCCAGCAGCTCCTCTTTGCCGGGGGAGACCCAGTACTTC,CASSSSLPGETQYF